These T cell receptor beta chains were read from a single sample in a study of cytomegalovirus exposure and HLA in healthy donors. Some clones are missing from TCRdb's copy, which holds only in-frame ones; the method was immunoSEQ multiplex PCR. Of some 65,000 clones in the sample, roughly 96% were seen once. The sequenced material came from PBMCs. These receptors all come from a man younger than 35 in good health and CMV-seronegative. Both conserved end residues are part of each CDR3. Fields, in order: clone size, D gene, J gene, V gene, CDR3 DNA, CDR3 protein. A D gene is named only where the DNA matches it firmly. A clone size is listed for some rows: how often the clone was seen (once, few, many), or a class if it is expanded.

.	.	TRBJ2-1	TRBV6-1	TGTGCCAGCAGTGCAAGGGGGGGTAATGAGCAGTTCTTC	CASSARGGNEQFF
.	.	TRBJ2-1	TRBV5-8	TGTGCCAGCAGCTTGAGGGGCGATCCAAGCTCCTACAATGAGCAGTTCTTC	CASSLRGDPSSYNEQFF
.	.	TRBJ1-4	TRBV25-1	TGTGCCAGCAGCCCGGGTTTTTGGGATGAAAAACTGTTTTTT	CASSPGFWDEKLFF
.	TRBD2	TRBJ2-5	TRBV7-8	TGTGCCAGCAGCTTAGGCGGAAGCGGGAGGTCAAAAGAGACCCAGTACTTC	CASSLGGSGRSKETQYF
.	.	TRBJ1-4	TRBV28	TGTGCCAGCACCCCTTTGAAGAAGCCTAATGAAAAACTGTTTTTT	CASTPLKKPNEKLFF
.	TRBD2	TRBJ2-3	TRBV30	TGTGCCTGGAGTCCTCTAGCGGGAAGCACAGATACGCAGTATTTT	CAWSPLAGSTDTQYF
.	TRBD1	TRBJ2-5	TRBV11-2	TGTGCCAGCAGTTACCTTACAGGGGGCGCGGAAGAGACCCAGTACTTC	CASSYLTGGAEETQYF
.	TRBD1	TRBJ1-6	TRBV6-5	TGTGCCAGCAGTTACGGGACAGGGAAGAATTCACCCCTCCACTTT	CASSYGTGKNSPLHF
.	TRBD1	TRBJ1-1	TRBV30	TGTGCCTGGAGTCGGGAAACCGGGACAGGGGCCAACACTGAAGCTTTCTTT	CAWSRETGTGANTEAFF
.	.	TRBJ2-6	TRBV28	TGTGCCAGCAGTTTCGGGACACTCAGCTCTGGGGCCAACGTCCTGACTTTC	CASSFGTLSSGANVLTF
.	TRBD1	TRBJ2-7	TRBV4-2	TGTGCCAGCAGCCAAGAAGTGGGGGACAGGAACGAGCAGTACTTC	CASSQEVGDRNEQYF
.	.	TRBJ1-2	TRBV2	TGTGCCAGCAGTGAAGCGAGAGAGGGCTACACCTTC	CASSEAREGYTF
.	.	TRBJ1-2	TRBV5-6	TGTGCCAGCAGCCCTTCTCCGGGGGAATACGGCTACACCTTC	CASSPSPGEYGYTF
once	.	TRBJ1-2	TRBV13	TGTGCCAGCAGCTTCCAGGGAAATAACTATGGCTACACCTTC	CASSFQGNNYGYTF
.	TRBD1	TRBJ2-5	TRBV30	TGTGCCTCTGAAGGGGGCAGCGAGACCCAGTACTTC	CASEGGSETQYF
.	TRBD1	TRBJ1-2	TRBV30	TGTGCCTGGGGGGACAGCCACCGTGGAGGCTACACCTTC	CAWGDSHRGGYTF
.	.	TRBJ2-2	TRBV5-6	TGTGCCAGCAGCTTAATAAGGACAGTTAACACCGGGGAGCTGTTTTTT	CASSLIRTVNTGELFF
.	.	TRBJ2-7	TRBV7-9	TGTGCCAGCAGCCTGGGTCTCACGGGCGAGCAGTACTTC	CASSLGLTGEQYF
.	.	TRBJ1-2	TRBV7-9	TGTGCCAGCAGCGCAGGGATCCTAGGCTACACCTTC	CASSAGILGYTF
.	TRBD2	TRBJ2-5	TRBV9	TGTGCCAGCAGCGTAGCCCTTGGGGGGGGAGAGACCCAGTACTTC	CASSVALGGGETQYF
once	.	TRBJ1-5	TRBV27	TGTGCCAGCAGTTTGGGCACTAATCAGCCCCAGCATTTT	CASSLGTNQPQHF